A selection of T cell receptor beta chains follows, all from one sample in a study of blood T cell repertoires in COVID-19. The table came from immunoSEQ multiplex PCR; TCRdb's copy has only in-frame clones and leaves some out. The data contain 200,000 to 250,000 clones, 82% of them singletons. Material for sequencing was peripheral blood. All receptors come from an elderly woman with active or convalescent COVID-19. Both conserved end residues are part of each CDR3. The D gene is left open where the match is weak. Part of the rows lack a size; the others show once, few, many or a class for expanded clones.

V	J	D	size	DNA	CDR3
TRBV3-1/TRBV3-2	TRBJ2-5	.	.	TGTGCCAGCAGCCAATCCGGACTGTTTCAAGAGACCCAGTACTTC	CASSQSGLFQETQYF
TRBV3-1/TRBV3-2	TRBJ1-2	.	.	TGTGCCAGCAGTCAAAGCGGGGGTTTGGCCTATGGCTACACCTTC	CASSQSGGLAYGYTF
TRBV19	TRBJ1-5	.	.	TGTGCCAGTAGTACTGACAGGATCTATAGCAATCAGCCCCAGCATTTT	CASSTDRIYSNQPQHF
TRBV29-1	TRBJ2-1	.	once	TGCAGCGTTGAAGGCCGGGGAGGTAGGGTTGAGCAGTTCTTC	CSVEGRGGRVEQFF
TRBV7-9	TRBJ1-2	.	.	TGTGCCAGCAGCTTTACCCTACAGAGGGGAGGTGGCTACACCTTC	CASSFTLQRGGGYTF
TRBV4-1	TRBJ1-4	.	once	TGCGCCAGCAGCCAGGGGGGGGAAAAACTGTTTTTT	CASSQGGEKLFF
TRBV6-1	TRBJ2-5	TRBD1	.	TGTGCCAGCAGTGAAGGTGTCTGGGCAGGGGGCGTCGAGACCCAGTACTTC	CASSEGVWAGGVETQYF
TRBV6-6	TRBJ1-5	TRBD1	.	TGTGCCAGCAGTTACTGGGGACAGGGCAATCAGCCCCAGCATTTT	CASSYWGQGNQPQHF
TRBV6-7	TRBJ1-2	.	.	TGTGCCAGCAGTTACGGAGGGATGTGTGTATCGGACTATGGCTACACCTTC	CASSYGGMCVSDYGYTF
TRBV7-2	TRBJ1-1	.	.	TGTGCCAGCACCTCTCCTGCCAGGGATAGAGCTTTCTTT	CASTSPARDRAFF
TRBV3-1/TRBV3-2	TRBJ2-1	TRBD2	few	TGTGCCAGCAGCCAAGAGCCAGCGGGAGGGGTTGGTGAGCAGTTCTTC	CASSQEPAGGVGEQFF
TRBV28	TRBJ1-1	.	.	TGTGGTACACTAGAGGCGAACACTGAAGCTTTCTTT	CGTLEANTEAFF
TRBV2	TRBJ1-6	.	.	TGTGCCAGCAGTGACGAAACCGGCGGTTCACCCCTCCACTTT	CASSDETGGSPLHF
TRBV29-1	TRBJ1-6	TRBD1	few	TGCAGCGCTCGGGACAGCTCCTATAATTCACCCCTCCACTTT	CSARDSSYNSPLHF
TRBV7-6	TRBJ1-5	TRBD1	.	TGTGCCAGCAGCTTAGCAACCCCAGGGGGCGGCAATCAGCCCCAGCATTTT	CASSLATPGGGNQPQHF
TRBV6-5	TRBJ1-4	.	few	TGTGCCAGCAGGAACAACCAAGGGAGTGAAAAACTGTTTTTT	CASRNNQGSEKLFF
TRBV4-1	TRBJ2-1	TRBD2	.	TGCGCCAGCAGCCTAAGGACTAGCGGCTCCTACAATGAGCAGTTCTTC	CASSLRTSGSYNEQFF
TRBV14	TRBJ2-1	TRBD2	.	TGTGCCAGCAGCCATATTAGCGGGAGGGCCCACAATGAGCAGTTCTTC	CASSHISGRAHNEQFF
TRBV19	TRBJ1-3	TRBD1	.	TGTGCCAGTAGCATGACGGGGACAGGACTCGTCTCTGGAAACACCATATATTTT	CASSMTGTGLVSGNTIYF
TRBV5-4	TRBJ2-3	TRBD2	.	TGTGCCAGCAGCCATACTAGCGGGAGAAACGCAGATACGCAGTATTTT	CASSHTSGRNADTQYF
TRBV29-1	TRBJ2-5	TRBD1	.	TGCAGCGTTGCTCGGGACAGCCAAGAGACCCAGTACTTC	CSVARDSQETQYF
TRBV5-1	TRBJ2-1	TRBD2	.	TGCGCCAGCAGCTTGGGGACTAGCGGGGGGTACAATGAGCAGTTCTTC	CASSLGTSGGYNEQFF
TRBV6-5	TRBJ2-3	.	.	TGTGCCAGCAGCATAGGACTGAGCACAGATACGCAGTATTTT	CASSIGLSTDTQYF
TRBV7-7	TRBJ1-4	TRBD1	.	TGTGCCAGCAGCCCCGGGGGACAGGGCTATAATGAAAAACTGTTTTTT	CASSPGGQGYNEKLFF